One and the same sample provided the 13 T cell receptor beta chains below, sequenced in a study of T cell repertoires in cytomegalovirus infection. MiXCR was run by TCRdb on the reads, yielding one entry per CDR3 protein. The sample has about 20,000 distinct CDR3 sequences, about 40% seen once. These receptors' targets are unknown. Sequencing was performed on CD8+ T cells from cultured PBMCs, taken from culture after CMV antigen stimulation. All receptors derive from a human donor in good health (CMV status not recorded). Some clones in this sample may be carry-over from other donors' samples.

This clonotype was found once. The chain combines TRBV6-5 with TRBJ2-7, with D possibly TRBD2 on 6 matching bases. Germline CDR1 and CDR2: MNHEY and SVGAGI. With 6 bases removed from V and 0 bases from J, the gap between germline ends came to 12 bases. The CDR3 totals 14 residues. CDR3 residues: CASRRDGYSYEQYF. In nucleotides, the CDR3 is TGTGCCAGCAGGCGGGACGGATACTCCTACGAGCAGTACTTC.

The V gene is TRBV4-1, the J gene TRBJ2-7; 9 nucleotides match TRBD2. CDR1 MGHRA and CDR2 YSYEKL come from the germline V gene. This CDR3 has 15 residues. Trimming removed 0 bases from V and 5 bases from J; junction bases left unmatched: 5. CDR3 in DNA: TGCGCCAGCAGCCAAGAAAGCGGGAGGCGCAACGAGCAGTACTTC. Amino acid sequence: CASSQESGRRNEQYF.

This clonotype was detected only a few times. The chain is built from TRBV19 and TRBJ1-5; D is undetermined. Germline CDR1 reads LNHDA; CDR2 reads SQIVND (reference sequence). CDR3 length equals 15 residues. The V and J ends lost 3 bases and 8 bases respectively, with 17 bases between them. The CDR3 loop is CASSMVRILVEPQHF. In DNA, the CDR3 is TGTGCCAGTAGTATGGTAAGAATACTCGTTGAGCCCCAGCATTTT. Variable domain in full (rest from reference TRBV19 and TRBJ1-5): DGGITQSPKYLFRKEGQNVTLSCEQNLNHDAMYWYRQDPGQGLRLIYYSQIVNDFQKGDIAEGYSVSREKKESFPLTVTSAQKNPTAFYLCASSMVRILVEPQHFGDGTRLSIL.

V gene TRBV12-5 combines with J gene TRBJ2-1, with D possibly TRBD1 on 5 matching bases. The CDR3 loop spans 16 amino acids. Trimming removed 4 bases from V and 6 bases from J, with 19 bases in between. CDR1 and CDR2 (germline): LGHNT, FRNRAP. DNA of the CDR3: TGTGCTAGTGGTTCCCTAAGGGGAATTGGACCCAATGAGCAGTTCTTC. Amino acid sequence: CASGSLRGIGPNEQFF. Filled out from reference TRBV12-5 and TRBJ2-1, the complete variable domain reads DARVTQTPRHKVTEMGQEVTMRCQPILGHNTVFWYRQTMMQGLELLAYFRNRAPLDDSGMPKDRFSAEMPDATLATLKIQPSEPRDSAVYFCASGSLRGIGPNEQFFGPGTRLTVL.

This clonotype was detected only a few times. The CDR3 DNA is TGTGCCAGCAGCTCTAGGGTCGGTAATTCACCCCTCCACTTT. This translates into CASSSRVGNSPLHF. This rearrangement joins TRBV7-2 to TRBJ1-6; D gene uncertain. CDR3 size: 14 residues. Germline V lookup: CDR1 SGHTA, CDR2 FQGNSA. The V and J ends lost 4 bases and 6 bases respectively, with 10 bases between them.

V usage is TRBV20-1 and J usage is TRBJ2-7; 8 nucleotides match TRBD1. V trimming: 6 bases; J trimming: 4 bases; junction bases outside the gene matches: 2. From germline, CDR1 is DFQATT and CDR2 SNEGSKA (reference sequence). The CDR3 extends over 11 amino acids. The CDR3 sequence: CSAGQDYEQYF. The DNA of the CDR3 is TGCAGTGCGGGACAGGATTACGAGCAGTACTTC.

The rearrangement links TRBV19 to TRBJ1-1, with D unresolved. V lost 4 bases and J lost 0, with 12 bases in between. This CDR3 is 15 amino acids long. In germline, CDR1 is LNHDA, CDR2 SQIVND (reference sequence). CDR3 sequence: CASSTLRNMNTEAFF. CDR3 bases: TGTGCCAGTAGTACCCTCAGGAACATGAACACTGAAGCTTTCTTT. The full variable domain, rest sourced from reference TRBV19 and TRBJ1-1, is DGGITQSPKYLFRKEGQNVTLSCEQNLNHDAMYWYRQDPGQGLRLIYYSQIVNDFQKGDIAEGYSVSREKKESFPLTVTSAQKNPTAFYLCASSTLRNMNTEAFFGQGTRLTVV.

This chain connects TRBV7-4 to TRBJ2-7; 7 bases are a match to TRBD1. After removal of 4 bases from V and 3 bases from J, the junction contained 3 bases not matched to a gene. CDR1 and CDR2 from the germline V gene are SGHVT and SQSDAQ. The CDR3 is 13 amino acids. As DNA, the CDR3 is TGTGCCAGCAGCTCGCGGACAGGCTACGAGCAGTACTTC. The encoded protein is CASSSRTGYEQYF.

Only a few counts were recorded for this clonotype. The CDR3 DNA sequence: TGCAGCGTTGAGGCCCGACAGGGGGCTATAGATACGCAGTATTTT. This translates into CSVEARQGAIDTQYF. The rearrangement links TRBV29-1 to TRBJ2-3; the match to TRBD1 covers 10 bases. With V trimmed by 3 bases and J by 5 bases, 8 bases remained unmatched. This CDR3 contains 15 residues. Germline loops: CDR1 SQVTM, CDR2 ANQGSEA.

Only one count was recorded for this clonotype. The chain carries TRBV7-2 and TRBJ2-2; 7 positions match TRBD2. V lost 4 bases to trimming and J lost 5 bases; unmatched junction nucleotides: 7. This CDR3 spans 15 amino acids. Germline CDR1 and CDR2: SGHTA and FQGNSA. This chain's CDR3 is CASSSGQGGTGELFF. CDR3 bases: TGTGCCAGCAGCTCCGGGCAGGGAGGGACCGGGGAGCTGTTTTTT.

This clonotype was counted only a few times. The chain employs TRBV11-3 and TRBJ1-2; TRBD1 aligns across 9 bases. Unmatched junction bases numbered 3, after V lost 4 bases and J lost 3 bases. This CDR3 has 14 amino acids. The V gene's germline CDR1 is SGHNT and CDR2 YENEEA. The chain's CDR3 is CASSSGQGHYGYTF. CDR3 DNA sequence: TGTGCCAGCAGCTCAGGACAGGGGCACTATGGCTACACCTTC. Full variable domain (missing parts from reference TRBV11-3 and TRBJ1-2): EAGVVQSPRYKIIEKKQPVAFWCNPISGHNTLYWYLQNLGQGPELLIRYENEEAVDDSQLPKDRFSAERLKGVDSTLKIQPAELGDSAVYLCASSSGQGHYGYTFGSGTRLTVV.

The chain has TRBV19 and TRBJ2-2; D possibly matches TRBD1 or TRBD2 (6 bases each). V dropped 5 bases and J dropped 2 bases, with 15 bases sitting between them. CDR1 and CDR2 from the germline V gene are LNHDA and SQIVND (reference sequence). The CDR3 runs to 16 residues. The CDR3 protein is CASSVGGTPNTGELFF. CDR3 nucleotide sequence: TGTGCCAGTAGTGTGGGCGGGACACCCAACACCGGGGAGCTGTTTTTT.

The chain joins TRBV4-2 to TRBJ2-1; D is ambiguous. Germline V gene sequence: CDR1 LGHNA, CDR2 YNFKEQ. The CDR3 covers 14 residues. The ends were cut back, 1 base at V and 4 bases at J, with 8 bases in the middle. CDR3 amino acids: CASSQARGYNEQFF. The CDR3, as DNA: TGTGCCAGCAGCCAAGCTCGCGGATACAATGAGCAGTTCTTC.